A single sample gave rise to the 17 T cell receptor beta chains below, sequenced in a study of radiotherapy plus CTLA-4 blockade in lung cancer. Method: immunoSEQ multiplex PCR; TCRdb's copy keeps in-frame clones and lacks some. This table holds approximately 98,000 clones, around 83% found once. Specimen: peripheral blood, collected from a patient treated with radiotherapy plus ipilimumab. All receptors come from a human donor with non-small cell lung cancer who had a partial response to radiotherapy plus ipilimumab.

V usage is TRBV5-4 and J usage is TRBJ2-1, with D unresolved. V dropped 0 bases and J dropped 10 bases, with 8 bases sitting between them. Germline CDR1 reads SGHNT; CDR2 reads YYREEE (reference sequence). The CDR3 totals 12 residues. DNA of the CDR3: TGTGCCAGCAGCTTGGACGGGTCGGAGCAGTTCTTC. It specifies CASSLDGSEQFF.

This chain uses TRBV5-4 with TRBJ1-3; D gene unclear. V was pared by 3 bases and J by 0 bases, with 19 bases between. Germline assignment: CDR1 SGHNT and CDR2 YYREEE (reference sequence). The CDR3 runs 18 residues. The CDR3 here is CASSYLEGGPFSGNTIYF. The CDR3 DNA reads as TGTGCCAGCAGCTACCTCGAGGGAGGTCCCTTCTCTGGAAACACCATATATTTT.

This chain connects TRBV5-1 to TRBJ2-3, with D maybe TRBD2 (6 bases). Germline-derived CDR1 and CDR2 are SGHRS and YFSETQ. CDR3 size: 17 residues. The ends were cut back, 2 bases at V and 5 bases at J, with 21 bases in the middle. The CDR3 DNA is TGCGCCAGCAGCTTCCTAACGACGGTCCCGGAGGGAGATACGCAGTATTTT. Translated, it gives CASSFLTTVPEGDTQYF.

In this sample, this clone turned up a few times. As DNA, the CDR3 is TGCGCCAGCAGCCGGAAAACCCCACTAGCGGGTCAAGAGACCCAGTACTTC. Protein product: CASSRKTPLAGQETQYF. The rearrangement links TRBV4-1 to TRBJ2-5, with 9 bases identical to TRBD2. This CDR3 region has 17 residues. Looked up from germline, CDR1 is MGHRA and CDR2 is YSYEKL. Germline trimming cut 4 bases from V and 2 bases from J; bases unmatched to any gene: 11.

This clone was observed a few times. The CDR3 here is CASSQGARRYQETQYF. CDR3 DNA sequence: TGTGCCAGCAGCCAAGGGGCCCGAAGGTACCAAGAGACCCAGTACTTC. The chain combines TRBV14 with TRBJ2-5, with D unresolved. The CDR3 is made up of 16 amino acids. The ends were cut back, 1 base at V and 0 bases at J, with 12 bases in the middle. Germline CDR1 and CDR2: SGHDN and FVKESK.

The gene calls are TRBV5-1 and TRBJ1-1; perhaps TRBD1 as D (6 bases). The V end was cut by 1 base, the J end by 4 bases, with 14 bases between. Germline V gene lookup returns CDR1 SGHRS and CDR2 YFSETQ. CDR3 length: 15 residues. CDR3 sequence reads: CASSLTGIQGTEAFF. The CDR3 DNA reads as TGCGCCAGCAGCTTGACTGGCATACAGGGCACTGAAGCTTTCTTT.

This clone appeared once. The chain uses TRBV9 and TRBJ2-1, with D tentatively TRBD2 (6 bases). The germline V gene has CDR1 SGDLS and CDR2 YYNGEE. The V end was cut by 0 bases, the J end by 1 base, with 17 bases between. The CDR3 sequence is 18 residues long. CDR3 residues: CASSVGGEEPESYNEQFF. The DNA of the CDR3 is TGTGCCAGCAGCGTAGGTGGGGAGGAGCCAGAGTCCTACAATGAGCAGTTCTTC.

V is TRBV5-1 and J is TRBJ2-5; 7 nucleotides line up with TRBD1. The length of the CDR3 is 13 residues. Looked up from germline, CDR1 is SGHRS and CDR2 is YFSETQ. The junction had 0 bases not matched to a gene; V was cut back by 2 bases and J by 2 bases. The CDR3 DNA sequence: TGCGCCAGCAGCTTACAGGGGCAAGAGACCCAGTACTTC. It is translated as CASSLQGQETQYF. Variable domain in full (rest from reference TRBV5-1 and TRBJ2-5): KAGVTQTPRYLIKTRGQQVTLSCSPISGHRSVSWYQQTPGQGLQFLFEYFSETQRNKGNFPGRFSGRQFSNSRSEMNVSTLELGDSALYLCASSLQGQETQYFGPGTRLLVL.

J is TRBJ2-7 and V is TRBV23-1; 9 positions match TRBD2. TRBV23-1 is labeled an ORF, and its function is uncertain. V shed 2 bases and J 0 bases; nucleotides not matched to a gene: 8. The CDR3 totals 17 residues. The DNA of the CDR3 is TGCGCCAGCAGTCAAGCGACTAGCGGCAAGAGCTCCTACGAGCAGTACTTC. Translation: CASSQATSGKSSYEQYF.

The gene calls are TRBV7-9 and TRBJ1-2; the D is unclear. The CDR3 loop spans 14 amino acids. CDR1 is SEHNR, CDR2 FQNEAQ, per germline (reference sequence). Trimming left V 1 base short and J 6 bases short, with 12 bases between. Here the CDR3 reads CASSLGQVFHGYTF. CDR3 in DNA: TGTGCCAGCAGCTTAGGCCAGGTCTTTCATGGCTACACCTTC.

The V gene is TRBV10-3, the J gene TRBJ1-2, with TRBD1 matching over 7 bases. Germline CDR1 reads ENHRY; CDR2 reads SYGVKD. Losses at the gene ends were 6 bases for V and 7 bases for J; bases not matched to a gene: 11. The CDR3 extends over 14 amino acids. The CDR3 sequence is CAISLDRVDGGYTF. CDR3 DNA: TGTGCCATCAGCCTAGACAGGGTCGACGGTGGCTACACCTTC.

The rearrangement links TRBV7-9 to TRBJ1-1, with 9 nucleotides matching TRBD1. The CDR3 sequence is 14 residues long. The germline gives CDR1 SEHNR, CDR2 FQNEAQ (reference sequence). V trimming: 5 bases; J trimming: 4 bases; junction bases outside the gene matches: 5. CDR3 sequence: CASSHGQGSTEAFF. In nucleotides, the CDR3 is TGTGCCAGCAGCCACGGACAGGGGAGCACTGAAGCTTTCTTT.

This clone was counted once. The chain recombines TRBV18 with TRBJ2-7; tentative D call: TRBD2 (5 bases). This CDR3 has 15 amino acids. V was cut by 2 bases and J by 4 bases, with 15 bases left in between. The germline V gene encodes CDR1 KGHSH and CDR2 LQKENI. CDR3 coding DNA: TGTGCCAGCTCACCAGGGAGCGAGTCGGCTTACGAGCAGTACTTC. This translates into CASSPGSESAYEQYF. The whole variable domain, remainder taken from reference TRBV18 and TRBJ2-7, is NAGVMQNPRHLVRRRGQEARLRCSPMKGHSHVYWYRQLPEEGLKFMVYLQKENIIDESGMPKERFSAEFPKEGPSILRIQQVVRGDSAAYFCASSPGSESAYEQYFGPGTRLTVT.

This chain connects TRBV28 to TRBJ2-3; D is undetermined. The V and J ends lost 9 bases and 0 bases respectively, with 4 bases between them. Germline-derived CDR1 and CDR2 are MDHEN and SYDVKM. The CDR3 consists of 11 residues. CDR3: CASRSTDTQYF. For the CDR3, the DNA is TGTGCCAGTAGAAGCACAGATACGCAGTATTTT.

The chain carries TRBV27 and TRBJ2-7, with D tentatively TRBD1 (6 bases). Per germline, CDR1 MNHEY and CDR2 SMNVEV (reference sequence). The CDR3 length is 15 residues. Trimming took off 7 bases at V and 1 base at J, with 17 bases between the two ends. The CDR3: CASTRPGEPSYEQYF. The CDR3 DNA reads TGTGCCAGCACCCGGCCAGGGGAACCTTCCTACGAGCAGTACTTC.

V gene TRBV19 combines with J gene TRBJ1-4; perhaps TRBD1 as D (6 bases). V was clipped by 7 bases and J by 8 bases, with 17 bases between them. Germline CDR1 and CDR2: LNHDA and SQIVND (reference sequence). CDR3 length equals 14 residues. The CDR3 DNA is TGTGCCAGTAACCGAGGACAGCCCGAGGAAAAACTGTTTTTT. Its protein is CASNRGQPEEKLFF.

The chain carries TRBV28 and TRBJ1-1; no clear D. From germline, CDR1 is MDHEN and CDR2 SYDVKM. The germline V and J ends were trimmed by 5 bases and 4 bases, with 11 bases remaining between them. This CDR3 comprises 13 residues. The CDR3 nucleotides are TGTGCCAGCAGTCCAGGAATCCGCACTGAAGCTTTCTTT. Protein product: CASSPGIRTEAFF.